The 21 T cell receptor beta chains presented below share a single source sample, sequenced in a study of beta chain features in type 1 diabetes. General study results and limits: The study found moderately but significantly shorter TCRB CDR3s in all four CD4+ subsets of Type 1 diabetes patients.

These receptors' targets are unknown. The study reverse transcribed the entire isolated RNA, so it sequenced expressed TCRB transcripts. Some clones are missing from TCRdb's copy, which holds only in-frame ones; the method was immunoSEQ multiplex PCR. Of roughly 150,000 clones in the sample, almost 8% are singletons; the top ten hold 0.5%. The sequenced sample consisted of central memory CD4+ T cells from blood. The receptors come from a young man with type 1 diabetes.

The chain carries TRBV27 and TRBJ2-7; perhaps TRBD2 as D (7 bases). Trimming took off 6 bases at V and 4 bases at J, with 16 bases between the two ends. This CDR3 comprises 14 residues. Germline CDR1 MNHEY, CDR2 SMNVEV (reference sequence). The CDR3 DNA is TGTGCCAGCAGAGTGAATAGGGGGGGGTACGAGCAGTACTTC. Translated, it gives CASRVNRGGYEQYF.

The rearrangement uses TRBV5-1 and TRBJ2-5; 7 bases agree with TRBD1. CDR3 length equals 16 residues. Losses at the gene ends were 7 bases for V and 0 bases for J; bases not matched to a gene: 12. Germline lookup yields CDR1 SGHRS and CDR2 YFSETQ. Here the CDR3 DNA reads TGCGCCAGCGTGAAACAGGGGCTAACGTACCAAGAGACCCAGTACTTC. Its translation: CASVKQGLTYQETQYF.

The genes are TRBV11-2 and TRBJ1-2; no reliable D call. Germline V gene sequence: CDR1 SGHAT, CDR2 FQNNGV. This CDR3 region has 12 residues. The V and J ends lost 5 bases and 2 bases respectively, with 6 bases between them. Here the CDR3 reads CASSRENYGYTF. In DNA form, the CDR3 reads TGTGCCAGCAGCCGCGAGAACTATGGCTACACCTTC.

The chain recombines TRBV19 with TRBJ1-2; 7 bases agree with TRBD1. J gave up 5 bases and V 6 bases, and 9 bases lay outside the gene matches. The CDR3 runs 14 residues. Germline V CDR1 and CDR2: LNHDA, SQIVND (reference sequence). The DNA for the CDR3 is TGTGCCAGTAGAACACCCGGGACAGAGTATGGCTACACCTTC. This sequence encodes CASRTPGTEYGYTF.

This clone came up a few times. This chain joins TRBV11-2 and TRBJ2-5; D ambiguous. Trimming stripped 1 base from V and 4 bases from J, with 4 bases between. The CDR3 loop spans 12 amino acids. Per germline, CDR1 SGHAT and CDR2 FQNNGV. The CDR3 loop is CASSLARETQYF. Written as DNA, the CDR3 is TGTGCCAGCAGCTTAGCGCGAGAGACCCAGTACTTC.

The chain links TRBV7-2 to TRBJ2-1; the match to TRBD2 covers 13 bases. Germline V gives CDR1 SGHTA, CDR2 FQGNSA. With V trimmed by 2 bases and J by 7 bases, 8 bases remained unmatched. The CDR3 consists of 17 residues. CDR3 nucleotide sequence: TGTGCCAGCAGCTTAACTAGCGGGGGGGCCGGGGGGAATGAGCAGTTCTTC. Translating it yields CASSLTSGGAGGNEQFF.

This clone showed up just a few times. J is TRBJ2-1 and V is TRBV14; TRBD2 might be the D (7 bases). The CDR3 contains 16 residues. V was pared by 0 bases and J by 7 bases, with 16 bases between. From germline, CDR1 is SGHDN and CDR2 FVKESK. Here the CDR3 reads CASSQERGAWLNEQFF. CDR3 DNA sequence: TGTGCCAGCAGCCAAGAACGGGGGGCTTGGTTAAATGAGCAGTTCTTC.

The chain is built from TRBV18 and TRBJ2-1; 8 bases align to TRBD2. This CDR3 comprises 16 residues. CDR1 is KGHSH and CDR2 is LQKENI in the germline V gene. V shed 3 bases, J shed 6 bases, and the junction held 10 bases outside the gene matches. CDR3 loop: CASSPLTSGGFNEQFF. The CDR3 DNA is TGTGCCAGCTCACCGTTAACTAGCGGTGGGTTCAATGAGCAGTTCTTC.

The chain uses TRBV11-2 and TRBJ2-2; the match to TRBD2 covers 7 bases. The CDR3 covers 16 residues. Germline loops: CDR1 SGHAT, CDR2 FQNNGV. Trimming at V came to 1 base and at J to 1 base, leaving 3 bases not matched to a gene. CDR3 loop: CASSLGPSGNTGELFF. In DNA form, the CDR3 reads TGTGCCAGCAGCTTAGGGCCTAGCGGGAACACCGGGGAGCTGTTTTTT.

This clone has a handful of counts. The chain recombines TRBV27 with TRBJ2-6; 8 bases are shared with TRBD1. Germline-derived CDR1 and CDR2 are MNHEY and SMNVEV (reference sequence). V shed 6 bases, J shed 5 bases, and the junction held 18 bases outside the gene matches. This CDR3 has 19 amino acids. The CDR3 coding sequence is TGTGCCAGCAGCCCGGGGACAGGTGAACCTAGCAGCTGGGCCAACGTCCTGACTTTC. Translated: CASSPGTGEPSSWANVLTF.

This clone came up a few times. This CDR3 reads CASSGGQGLSPQHF. In DNA form, the CDR3 reads TGTGCCAGCAGTGGGGGACAGGGGCTGTCGCCCCAGCATTTT. The chain carries TRBV6-5 and TRBJ1-5, with TRBD1 matching over 10 bases. Germline CDR1 MNHEY, CDR2 SVGAGI. J gave up 9 bases and V 5 bases, and 7 bases lay outside the gene matches. The CDR3 is made up of 14 amino acids.

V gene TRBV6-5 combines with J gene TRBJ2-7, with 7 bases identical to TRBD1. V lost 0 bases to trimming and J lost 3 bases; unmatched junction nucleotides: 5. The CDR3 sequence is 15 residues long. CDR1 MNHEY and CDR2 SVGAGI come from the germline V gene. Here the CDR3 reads CASSYSYGQVYEQYF. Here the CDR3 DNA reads TGTGCCAGCAGTTACTCGTACGGACAGGTCTACGAGCAGTACTTC.

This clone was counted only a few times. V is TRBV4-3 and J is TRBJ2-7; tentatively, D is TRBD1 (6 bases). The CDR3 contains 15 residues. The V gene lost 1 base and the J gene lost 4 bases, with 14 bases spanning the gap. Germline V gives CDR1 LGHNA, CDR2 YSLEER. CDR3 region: CASSQGTGTKYEQYF. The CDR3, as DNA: TGCGCCAGCAGCCAAGGGACCGGGACAAAGTACGAGCAGTACTTC.

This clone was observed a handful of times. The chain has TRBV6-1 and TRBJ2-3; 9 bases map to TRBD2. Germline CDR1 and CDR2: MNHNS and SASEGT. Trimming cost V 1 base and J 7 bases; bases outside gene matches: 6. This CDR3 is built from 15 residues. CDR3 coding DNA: TGTGCCAGCAGTGAAGGCGGGCTAGCGGGGTATACGCAGTATTTT. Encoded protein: CASSEGGLAGYTQYF.

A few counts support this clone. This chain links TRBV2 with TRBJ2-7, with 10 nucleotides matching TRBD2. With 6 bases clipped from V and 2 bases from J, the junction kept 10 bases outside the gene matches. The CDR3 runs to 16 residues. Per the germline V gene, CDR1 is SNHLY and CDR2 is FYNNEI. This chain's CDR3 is CASSTTLAGLTYEQYF. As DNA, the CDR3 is TGTGCCAGCAGCACGACACTAGCGGGGTTAACCTACGAGCAGTACTTC.

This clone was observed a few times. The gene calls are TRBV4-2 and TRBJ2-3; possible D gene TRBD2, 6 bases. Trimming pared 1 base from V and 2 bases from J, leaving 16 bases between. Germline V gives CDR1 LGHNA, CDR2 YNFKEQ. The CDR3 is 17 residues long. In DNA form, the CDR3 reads TGTGCCAGCAGCCAAGGTGGTAGCGGAGGACTCACAGATACGCAGTATTTT. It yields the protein CASSQGGSGGLTDTQYF.

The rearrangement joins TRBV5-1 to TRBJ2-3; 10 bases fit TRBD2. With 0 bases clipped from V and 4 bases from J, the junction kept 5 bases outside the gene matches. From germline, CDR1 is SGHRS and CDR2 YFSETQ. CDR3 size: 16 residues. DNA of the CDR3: TGCGCCAGCAGCTTGGCCCTAGCGGGGGTGCCAGATACGCAGTATTTT. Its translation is CASSLALAGVPDTQYF.

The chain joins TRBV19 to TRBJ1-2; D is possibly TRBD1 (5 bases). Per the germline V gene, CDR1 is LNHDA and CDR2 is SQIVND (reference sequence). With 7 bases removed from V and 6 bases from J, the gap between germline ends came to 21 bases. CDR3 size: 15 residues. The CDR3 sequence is CASTRRGGVDHGYTF. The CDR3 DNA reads TGTGCCAGTACCCGGCGTGGGGGGGTCGACCATGGCTACACCTTC.

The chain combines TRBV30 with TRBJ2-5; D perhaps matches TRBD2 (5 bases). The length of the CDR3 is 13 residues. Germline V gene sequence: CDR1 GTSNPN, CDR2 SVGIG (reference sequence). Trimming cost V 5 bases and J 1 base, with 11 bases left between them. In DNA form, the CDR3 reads TGTGCCTGGGTTTTTGCGGGCCAAGAGACCCAGTACTTC. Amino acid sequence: CAWVFAGQETQYF. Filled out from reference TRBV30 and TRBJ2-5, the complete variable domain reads SQTIHQWPATLVQPVGSPLSLECTVEGTSNPNLYWYRQAAGRGLQLLFYSVGIGQISSEVPQNLSASRPQDRQFILSSKKLLLSDSGFYLCAWVFAGQETQYFGPGTRLLVL.

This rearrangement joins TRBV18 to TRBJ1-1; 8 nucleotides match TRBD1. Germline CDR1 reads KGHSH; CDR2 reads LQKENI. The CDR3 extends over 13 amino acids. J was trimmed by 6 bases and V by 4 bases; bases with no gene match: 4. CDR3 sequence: CASSLDRAAEAFF. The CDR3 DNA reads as TGTGCCAGCTCACTGGACAGGGCCGCTGAAGCTTTCTTT.

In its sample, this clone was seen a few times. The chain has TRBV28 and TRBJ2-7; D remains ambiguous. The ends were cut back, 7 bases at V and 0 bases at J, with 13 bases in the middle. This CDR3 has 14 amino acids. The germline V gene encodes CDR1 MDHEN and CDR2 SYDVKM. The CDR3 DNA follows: TGTGCCAGCAAAAAGGAGTTCTCCTCCTACGAGCAGTACTTC. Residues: CASKKEFSSYEQYF.